The 26 T cell receptor beta chains given below trace back to one sample, sequenced in a study of T cells in localized non-small cell lung cancer. Libraries were prepared by immunoSEQ multiplex PCR; TCRdb keeps only in-frame clonotypes and omits some of them. The data contain around 83,000 clones, 87% of them singletons. Specimen: peripheral blood, collected before any cancer treatment. Every receptor here comes from a man aged 40-75 years with stage I squamous cell lung carcinoma.

The rearrangement links TRBV5-4 to TRBJ1-2; the D gene is possibly TRBD1 (5 bases). Germline V gene data show CDR1 as SGHNT and CDR2 as YYREEE (reference sequence). The CDR3 covers 13 residues. V was trimmed by 3 bases and J by 4 bases, leaving 10 bases between them. This CDR3 is CASSSDRSYGYTF. The CDR3, as DNA: TGTGCCAGCAGCTCTGACAGAAGCTATGGCTACACCTTC. The entire variable domain, with the rest obtained from reference TRBV5-4 and TRBJ1-2, is as follows: ETGVTQSPTHLIKTRGQQVTLRCSSQSGHNTVSWYQQALGQGPQFIFQYYREEENGRGNFPPRFSGLQFPNYSSELNVNALELDDSALYLCASSSDRSYGYTFGSGTRLTVV.

This rearrangement joins TRBV7-8 to TRBJ2-1, with D possibly matching TRBD2 (7 bases). CDR1 and CDR2 from the germline V gene are SGHVS and FQNEAQ. Trimming took off 6 bases at V and 7 bases at J, with 19 bases between the two ends. The CDR3 contains 15 residues. CDR3 sequence reads: CASSLGRGHRNEQFF. The CDR3 DNA is TGTGCCAGCAGTCTGGGGCGGGGGCATAGGAATGAGCAGTTCTTC.

This clone has only a few counts. This chain joins TRBV5-8 and TRBJ2-6; 10 nucleotides match TRBD1. Germline V CDR1 and CDR2: SGHTS, YDEGEE. CDR3 length equals 18 residues. V lost 3 bases to trimming and J lost 0 bases; unmatched junction nucleotides: 6. The DNA for the CDR3 is TGTGCCAGCAGCTGGGACAGGGGCAGTAACTCTGGGGCCAACGTCCTGACTTTC. Its protein product is CASSWDRGSNSGANVLTF.

CDR3 residues: CASSLAETGKEAFF. In nucleotides, the CDR3 is TGCGCCAGCAGCTTGGCCGAGACAGGGAAGGAAGCTTTCTTT. The chain couples TRBV5-1 to TRBJ1-1; 7 positions agree with TRBD1. The CDR3 totals 14 residues. The V segment lost 0 bases and the J segment 8 bases; nucleotides outside the gene matches: 7. CDR1 and CDR2 (germline): SGHRS, YFSETQ. Variable domain in full (rest from reference TRBV5-1 and TRBJ1-1): KAGVTQTPRYLIKTRGQQVTLSCSPISGHRSVSWYQQTPGQGLQFLFEYFSETQRNKGNFPGRFSGRQFSNSRSEMNVSTLELGDSALYLCASSLAETGKEAFFGQGTRLTVV.

CDR3 loop: CASSSYSYQPQHF. CDR3 sequence (DNA): TGTGCCAGCAGTTCTTACAGTTATCAGCCCCAGCATTTT. The chain carries TRBV27 and TRBJ1-5, with unresolved D. CDR1 and CDR2 from the germline V gene are MNHEY and SMNVEV (reference sequence). The CDR3 runs 13 residues. Trimming took 4 bases from V and 5 from J, leaving 9 bases between them.

This rearrangement joins TRBV6-5 to TRBJ2-7; D assignment may be TRBD1 or TRBD2 (5 bases each). The ends were cut back, 7 bases at V and 3 bases at J, with 13 bases in the middle. The V gene's germline CDR1 is MNHEY and CDR2 SVGAGI. The CDR3 consists of 13 residues. CDR3 nucleotides: TGTGCCAGCAAGATGGGTGGGGGCTACGAGCAGTACTTC. Protein sequence: CASKMGGGYEQYF.

The CDR3 spells CASSSQGENSPLHF. The CDR3 nucleotides read TGTGCCAGTAGTTCCCAGGGGGAAAATTCACCCCTCCACTTT. V gene TRBV19 combines with J gene TRBJ1-6; 7 nucleotides align to TRBD1. Germline-derived CDR1 and CDR2 are LNHDA and SQIVND (reference sequence). The CDR3 sequence is 14 residues long. V was pared by 5 bases and J by 7 bases, with 5 bases of the junction left unmatched. Combining the CDR3 with reference TRBV19 and TRBJ1-6 gives the whole variable domain DGGITQSPKYLFRKEGQNVTLSCEQNLNHDAMYWYRQDPGQGLRLIYYSQIVNDFQKGDIAEGYSVSREKKESFPLTVTSAQKNPTAFYLCASSSQGENSPLHFGNGTRLTVT.

The gene calls are TRBV7-2 and TRBJ2-3, with 7 bases fitting TRBD2. The trim removed 1 base at V and 3 bases at J, leaving 4 bases unmatched. Germline CDR1 is SGHTA and CDR2 is FQGNSA. CDR3 length equals 15 residues. As DNA, the CDR3 is TGTGCCAGCAGCTTAGGTCTCGGGGGGACAGATACGCAGTATTTT. Protein: CASSLGLGGTDTQYF.

V and J are TRBV4-3 and TRBJ2-2; tentative D call: TRBD2 (6 bases). V dropped 1 base and J dropped 3 bases, with 6 bases sitting between them. This CDR3 is built from 14 residues. Germline CDR1 reads LGHNA; CDR2 reads YSLEER. As DNA, the CDR3 is TGCGCCAGCAGCCAAGCGGGGGACACCGGGGAGCTGTTTTTT. Translated: CASSQAGDTGELFF.

The J gene is TRBJ2-7, the V gene TRBV6-1; a possible D gene is TRBD1 (6 bases). In germline, CDR1 is MNHNS, CDR2 SASEGT. This CDR3 spans 14 amino acids. The V end was cut by 6 bases, the J end by 2 bases, with 14 bases between. The CDR3 is CASRVKWDTYEQYF. CDR3 DNA: TGTGCCAGCAGGGTCAAGTGGGACACCTACGAGCAGTACTTC.

This clone was seen once. CDR3 bases: TGTGCCAGCAGTTCAGGGGTAACTGGAAACACCATATATTTT. It encodes CASSSGVTGNTIYF. The V and J genes are TRBV28 and TRBJ1-3, with D possibly being TRBD1 (6 bases). Germline V gives CDR1 MDHEN, CDR2 SYDVKM. The CDR3 is made up of 14 amino acids. V shed 4 bases and J shed 2 bases, with 9 bases lying between them.

In the case of this clone: One junction end does not reproduce the germline sequence, and a read error may be involved. The chain recombines TRBV18 with TRBJ2-3, with TRBD2 matching 9 bases. This CDR3 is 14 amino acids long. The germline V gene encodes CDR1 KGHSH and CDR2 LQKENI. The CDR3 bases are TGTGCCAGCTCATCACCTAGCGGGGTTGATACGCAGTATTTT. Translated, it gives CASSSPSGVDTQYF.

The sample holds one count of this clone. This chain joins TRBV7-8 and TRBJ1-2; D gene unclear. Trimming stripped 5 bases from V and 5 bases from J, with 18 bases between. Germline assignment: CDR1 SGHVS and CDR2 FQNEAQ. This CDR3 has 15 amino acids. DNA of the CDR3: TGTGCCAGCAGCCCTGGACGTGCAGCCGATTATGGCTACACCTTC. It encodes CASSPGRAADYGYTF.

The chain combines TRBV5-1 with TRBJ1-1; weak D call: TRBD1 (5 bases). Trimming took off 4 bases at V and 8 bases at J, with 18 bases between the two ends. Per germline, CDR1 SGHRS and CDR2 YFSETQ. This CDR3 spans 14 amino acids. CDR3 protein: CASSPGTAVDEAFF. The CDR3 nucleotides read TGCGCCAGCAGCCCTGGGACCGCCGTTGACGAAGCTTTCTTT.

J is TRBJ1-1 and V is TRBV5-6, with a tentative D call TRBD1 (6 bases). The germline V gene encodes CDR1 SGHDT and CDR2 YYEEEE. V shed 4 bases and J shed 5 bases, with 18 bases lying between them. The CDR3 is 15 residues long. CDR3 sequence reads: CASSRDTGYGTEAFF. The CDR3 DNA sequence: TGTGCCAGCAGCCGGGACACCGGGTATGGGACTGAAGCTTTCTTT.

This chain connects TRBV4-2 to TRBJ2-5; 10 bases match TRBD2. Trimming took 1 base from V and 1 from J; bases not matched to a gene: 3. The CDR3 contains 16 residues. Germline CDR1 LGHNA, CDR2 YNFKEQ. The CDR3: CASSQGQRGGQETQYF. CDR3 bases: TGTGCCAGCAGCCAAGGACAGCGGGGGGGCCAAGAGACCCAGTACTTC.

The rearrangement joins TRBV18 to TRBJ2-1; the D gene could be TRBD1 or TRBD2 (5 bases each). Germline lookup yields CDR1 KGHSH and CDR2 LQKENI. The CDR3 loop spans 15 amino acids. V lost 6 bases and J 0 bases, leaving 12 bases between the germline ends. The CDR3 nucleotides are TGTGCCAGCTCGCTGGGACCGCTCTCCTACAATGAGCAGTTCTTC. Its protein product is CASSLGPLSYNEQFF.

The chain has TRBV5-1 and TRBJ2-1; 7 nucleotides agree with TRBD1. Germline trimming cut 4 bases from V and 7 bases from J; bases unmatched to any gene: 8. Per the germline V gene, CDR1 is SGHRS and CDR2 is YFSETQ. The CDR3 covers 14 residues. CDR3 region: CASSEPRQGNEQFF. CDR3 DNA sequence: TGCGCCAGCAGCGAGCCGCGACAGGGTAATGAGCAGTTCTTC.

This rearrangement joins TRBV29-1 to TRBJ2-5, with D perhaps given as TRBD1 or TRBD2 (7 bases each). V was trimmed by 4 bases and J by 5 bases, leaving 14 bases between them. There are 13 residues in the CDR3. Germline V gene sequence: CDR1 SQVTM, CDR2 ANQGSEA. The CDR3 DNA follows: TGCAGCGTTGGATACAGGGGAGGGGAGACCCAGTACTTC. Translating gives CSVGYRGGETQYF.

The chain links TRBV18 to TRBJ2-1, with 11 nucleotides matching TRBD2. Unmatched junction bases numbered 2, after V lost 1 base and J lost 3 bases. The germline gives CDR1 KGHSH, CDR2 LQKENI. The length of the CDR3 is 16 residues. CDR3 region: CASSPRGTSGYNEQFF. CDR3 DNA: TGTGCCAGCTCACCACGCGGGACTAGCGGCTACAATGAGCAGTTCTTC.

The chain has TRBV4-1 and TRBJ1-3; D gene uncertain. V was trimmed by 3 bases and J by 0 bases, leaving 15 bases between them. The germline V gene encodes CDR1 MGHRA and CDR2 YSYEKL. The CDR3 length is 17 residues. CDR3 region: CASSQFGGGSSGNTIYF. The CDR3, as DNA: TGCGCCAGCAGCCAGTTTGGAGGAGGGAGCTCTGGAAACACCATATATTTT.

V gene TRBV5-1 combines with J gene TRBJ2-7; D might be TRBD1 (6 bases). The ends were cut back, 4 bases at V and 0 bases at J, with 20 bases in the middle. The CDR3 spans 17 residues. From germline, CDR1 is SGHRS and CDR2 YFSETQ. CDR3 DNA sequence: TGCGCCAGCAGCCGAGACAGGTTGAAGCCTAACTCCTACGAGCAGTACTTC. This sequence encodes CASSRDRLKPNSYEQYF.

V gene TRBV5-1 combines with J gene TRBJ1-1; 7 bases map to TRBD1. J was trimmed by 7 bases and V by 2 bases; bases with no gene match: 5. Germline CDR1 reads SGHRS; CDR2 reads YFSETQ. This CDR3 comprises 13 residues. This CDR3 reads CASSFGTVSEAFF. In DNA, the CDR3 is TGCGCCAGCAGCTTCGGGACAGTAAGTGAAGCTTTCTTT.

The genes are TRBV6-1 and TRBJ2-3; no clear D. Germline lookup yields CDR1 MNHNS and CDR2 SASEGT. Deletions cut 6 bases from V and 3 bases from J, with 16 bases between. The CDR3 is made up of 15 amino acids. The CDR3 loop is CASSPEWVGTDTQYF. For the CDR3, the DNA is TGTGCCAGCAGCCCCGAGTGGGTCGGTACAGATACGCAGTATTTT.

This sequence joins TRBV2 and TRBJ1-1; D is uncertain. This CDR3 has 13 residues. Looked up from germline, CDR1 is SNHLY and CDR2 is FYNNEI. V was clipped by 6 bases and J by 1 base, with 9 bases between them. CDR3 bases: TGTGCCAGCAGAAAATCCGAGAACACTGAAGCTTTCTTT. This encodes CASRKSENTEAFF.

The rearrangement joins TRBV11-2 to TRBJ2-3; 7 bases match TRBD2. V lost 1 base to trimming and J lost 6 bases; unmatched junction nucleotides: 13. Looked up from germline, CDR1 is SGHAT and CDR2 is FQNNGV. This CDR3 has 17 residues. The CDR3 DNA follows: TGTGCCAGCAGCTTAGTAGGAAGGGCGGGGAGGGTGGATACGCAGTATTTT. Encoded protein: CASSLVGRAGRVDTQYF. Full variable domain (outside the CDR3, taken from reference TRBV11-2 and TRBJ2-3): EAGVAQSPRYKIIEKRQSVAFWCNPISGHATLYWYQQILGQGPKLLIQFQNNGVVDDSQLPKDRFSAERLKGVDSTLKIQPAKLEDSAVYLCASSLVGRAGRVDTQYFGPGTRLTVL.